The subject of this entry is one T cell receptor beta chain. Its cognate antigen is unknown. This entry is derived from a study of cytomegalovirus exposure and HLA in healthy donors. Germline lookup yields CDR1 GTSNPN and CDR2 SVGIG (reference sequence). This CDR3 region has 13 residues. V was pared by 0 bases and J by 2 bases, with 7 bases between. Study-level results: For TCR beta chains, V- and J-gene trimming was later linked to a missense DCLRE1C variant. A later analysis by the authors found several of the most significant clusters apparently linked to common viral pathogens.

Researchers ran the PCR with 60 Vbeta and 13 Jbeta primers. TCRdb keeps only in-frame clones here, not all; method: immunoSEQ multiplex PCR. The profile covers roughly 86,000 clones, with approximately 69% appearing a single time and roughly a fifth taken by the ten largest. Sequenced: PBMCs. The chain carries TRBV30 and TRBJ1-1; the D is unclear. The receptor comes from a woman in her 50s in good health and CMV-seropositive. In DNA, the CDR3 is TGTGCCTGGAGTGTCTTAGCCAACACTGAAGCTTTCTTT. Translated: CAWSVLANTEAFF.